One sample yielded the 10 T cell receptor beta chains listed below, sequenced in a study of CD8 T cells in ankylosing spondylitis. Study findings and constraints: Blood from ankylosing spondylitis patients appeared to carry a characteristic roughly 8-variant TCR beta motif.

A single record per CDR3 protein comes from TCRdb applying MiXCR to the 5' RACE reads. Of just under 550,000 distinct CDR3 sequences detected, roughly 13% appear once; the ten largest clones hold over 6.5%. Their antigens are not known. What was sequenced was blood, either unsorted or a sorted T cell fraction (not recorded which). All receptors come from a male donor with ankylosing spondylitis.

Written as DNA, the CDR3 is TGTGCCACCAGTGATGGCGTAGCGGCAGGAGGAGATACGCAGTATTTT. Residues: CATSDGVAAGGDTQYF. V usage is TRBV24-1 and J usage is TRBJ2-3; perhaps TRBD2 as D (6 bases). Germline CDR1 KGHDR, CDR2 SFDVKD. V gave up 3 bases and J gave up 5 bases, with 17 bases separating them. The CDR3 has 16 amino acids.

This clonotype was seen repeatedly, ten times or more. The CDR3 reads CASSQVIGSGANVLTF. The CDR3 DNA reads as TGTGCCAGCAGCCAAGTAATAGGGTCTGGGGCCAACGTCCTGACTTTC. The V gene is TRBV3-1, the J gene TRBJ2-6, with unresolved D. The CDR3 covers 16 residues. Trimming removed 1 base at V and 1 base at J, with 8 bases between. From germline, CDR1 is LGHDT and CDR2 YNNKEL (reference sequence).

This chain links TRBV7-2 with TRBJ2-5; 8 bases align to TRBD2. Germline CDR1 and CDR2: SGHTA and FQGNSA. The V gene end was trimmed by 4 bases and the J gene end by 5 bases; junction bases not matched to a gene: 9. The CDR3 runs to 15 residues. The chain's CDR3 is CASSSPAGEGETQYF. The CDR3 DNA reads TGTGCCAGCAGCTCCCCAGCGGGAGAGGGGGAGACCCAGTACTTC. Full variable domain (remainder filled in from reference TRBV7-2 and TRBJ2-5): GAGVSQSPSNKVTEKGKDVELRCDPISGHTALYWYRQSLGQGLEFLIYFQGNSAPDKSGLPSDRFSAERTGGSVSTLTIQRTQQEDSAVYLCASSSPAGEGETQYFGPGTRLLVL.

This clonotype has a handful of counts. The V gene is TRBV7-2, the J gene TRBJ2-3; TRBD2 matches at 13 bases. The V and J ends lost 1 base and 8 bases, in that order; junction bases with no gene match: 0. Germline assignment: CDR1 SGHTA and CDR2 FQGNSA. The CDR3 has 14 amino acids. The CDR3 DNA follows: TGTGCCAGCAGCTTAGGGACTAGCGGGAGTACGCAGTATTTT. Translating gives CASSLGTSGSTQYF.

This clonotype was picked up many times. V usage is TRBV6-1 and J usage is TRBJ2-1; possible D gene TRBD2, 6 bases. Germline V CDR1 and CDR2: MNHNS, SASEGT. The length of the CDR3 is 13 residues. V shed 5 bases and J shed 6 bases, with 11 bases lying between them. The CDR3 here is CASSRDFANEQFF. The DNA for the CDR3 is TGTGCCAGCAGTCGGGACTTCGCCAATGAGCAGTTCTTC.

This clonotype was found many times. V gene TRBV7-9 combines with J gene TRBJ1-1, with D perhaps TRBD1 (5 bases). This CDR3 has 13 residues. Trimming stripped 7 bases from V and 4 bases from J, with 13 bases between. Germline CDR1 SEHNR, CDR2 FQNEAQ (reference sequence). As DNA, the CDR3 is TGTGCCAGCACCCTCTGGGGGGGCACTGAAGCTTTCTTT. Amino acid sequence: CASTLWGGTEAFF. Full variable domain (outside the CDR3, taken from reference TRBV7-9 and TRBJ1-1): DTGVSQNPRHKITKRGQNVTFRCDPISEHNRLYWYRQTLGQGPEFLTYFQNEAQLEKSRLLSDRFSAERPKGSFSTLEIQRTEQGDSAMYLCASTLWGGTEAFFGQGTRLTVV.

The chain links TRBV14 to TRBJ1-2; TRBD1 matches at 7 bases. The CDR3 has 14 amino acids. CDR1 SGHDN and CDR2 FVKESK come from the germline V gene. Trimming took 0 bases from V and 4 from J; bases not matched to a gene: 2. CDR3 sequence reads: CASSQERTGYGYTF. Written as DNA, the CDR3 is TGTGCCAGCAGCCAAGAACGGACAGGCTATGGCTACACCTTC.

This clonotype turned up a few times. The V and J genes are TRBV5-1 and TRBJ2-3; no clear D. Germline CDR1 SGHRS, CDR2 YFSETQ. The CDR3 runs 14 residues. V gave up 5 bases and J gave up 4 bases, with 14 bases separating them. CDR3 in amino acids: CASSFRDVADTQYF. The CDR3 DNA is TGCGCCAGCAGTTTCCGCGATGTAGCAGATACGCAGTATTTT.

V is TRBV10-3 and J is TRBJ2-7, with TRBD1 matching 8 bases. With 6 bases clipped from V and 0 bases from J, the junction kept 4 bases outside the gene matches. Germline CDR1 ENHRY, CDR2 SYGVKD. This CDR3 is built from 14 residues. CDR3 residues: CAISSGTGSYEQYV. CDR3 coding DNA: TGTGCCATCAGCTCCGGGACAGGCTCCTACGAGCAGTACGTC.

V is TRBV18 and J is TRBJ2-7; TRBD2 might be the D (6 bases). Trimming took off 3 bases at V and 0 bases at J, with 15 bases between the two ends. Germline CDR1 KGHSH, CDR2 LQKENI. CDR3 size: 16 residues. The CDR3 DNA follows: TGTGCCAGCTCACCTACCAGCGCGGGAAGCTCCTACGAGCAGTACTTC. Translation: CASSPTSAGSSYEQYF.